Listed below are T cell receptor beta chains from one sample, sequenced in a study of blood T cell repertoires in COVID-19. Assay used: immunoSEQ multiplex PCR; TCRdb lists only in-frame clones, some missing. The repertoire has over 200,000 clones, over 70% of them found once; the top ten carry approximately 3.5%. Material: PBMCs or T cells enriched from blood (not recorded which). The source of these receptors is a woman aged 25 to 39 who had been exposed to COVID-19. The CDR3 runs from the conserved cysteine through the conserved F or W. Each record gives: V gene, clone size, D gene, J gene, CDR3 protein, CDR3 DNA. The D gene is left open where the match is weak. Where a row states a size, it is once, few, many or the class of an expanded clone; other rows omit it.

V gene: TRBV7-2
clone size: NA
D gene: NA
J gene: TRBJ1-4
CDR3 protein: CASSLRGQGLEKLFF
CDR3 DNA: TGTGCCAGCAGCTTAAGAGGGCAGGGACTAGAAAAACTGTTTTTT

V gene: TRBV9
clone size: NA
D gene: NA
J gene: TRBJ2-2
CDR3 protein: CASSVSVGELFF
CDR3 DNA: TGTGCCAGCAGCGTAAGCGTGGGGGAGCTGTTTTTT

V gene: TRBV13
clone size: once
D gene: TRBD2
J gene: TRBJ2-1
CDR3 protein: CASTPRTSGERQQFF
CDR3 DNA: TGTGCCAGCACCCCCCGGACTAGCGGGGAAAGACAGCAGTTCTTC

V gene: TRBV6-5
clone size: NA
D gene: NA
J gene: TRBJ1-1
CDR3 protein: CASSSNSRTVFTEAFF
CDR3 DNA: TGTGCCAGCAGTTCGAATTCCAGGACAGTATTCACTGAAGCTTTCTTT

V gene: TRBV30
clone size: once
D gene: NA
J gene: TRBJ1-6
CDR3 protein: CAWTQSNSPLHF
CDR3 DNA: TGTGCCTGGACACAGAGTAATTCACCCCTCCACTTT

V gene: TRBV28
clone size: NA
D gene: NA
J gene: TRBJ1-1
CDR3 protein: CASSLGGPYTEAFF
CDR3 DNA: TGTGCCAGCAGTTTGGGGGGGCCATACACTGAAGCTTTCTTT

V gene: TRBV2
clone size: NA
D gene: TRBD1
J gene: TRBJ1-6
CDR3 protein: CASILPTGINSPLHF
CDR3 DNA: TGTGCCAGCATCCTACCGACAGGGATCAATTCACCCCTCCACTTT

V gene: TRBV6-5
clone size: few
D gene: NA
J gene: TRBJ2-3
CDR3 protein: CASSRRLAGADTQYF
CDR3 DNA: TGTGCCAGCAGTCGCCGTCTAGCCGGAGCGGATACGCAGTATTTT

V gene: TRBV6-5
clone size: NA
D gene: NA
J gene: TRBJ1-1
CDR3 protein: CASRLTVNTEAFF
CDR3 DNA: TGTGCCAGCAGGTTGACAGTGAACACTGAAGCTTTCTTT

V gene: TRBV6-5
clone size: NA
D gene: NA
J gene: TRBJ1-4
CDR3 protein: CASRQASNEKLFF
CDR3 DNA: TGTGCCAGCAGACAGGCGAGTAATGAAAAACTGTTTTTT

V gene: TRBV7-9
clone size: few
D gene: NA
J gene: TRBJ1-1
CDR3 protein: CASSWLQGPYTEAFF
CDR3 DNA: TGTGCCAGCAGCTGGTTACAGGGACCTTACACTGAAGCTTTCTTT

V gene: TRBV7-2
clone size: NA
D gene: TRBD1
J gene: TRBJ2-1
CDR3 protein: CASSFFRGYEQFF
CDR3 DNA: TGTGCCAGCAGCTTTTTCAGGGGGTACGAGCAGTTCTTC

V gene: TRBV5-1
clone size: NA
D gene: NA
J gene: TRBJ2-7
CDR3 protein: CASRYRTYYEQYF
CDR3 DNA: TGCGCCAGCAGATACAGGACATACTACGAGCAGTACTTC

V gene: TRBV28
clone size: NA
D gene: NA
J gene: TRBJ2-7
CDR3 protein: CASSSSSYEQYF
CDR3 DNA: TGTGCCAGCAGTTCTAGCTCCTACGAGCAGTACTTC

V gene: TRBV5-1
clone size: NA
D gene: NA
J gene: TRBJ1-1
CDR3 protein: CASSSRQGGTEAFF
CDR3 DNA: TGCGCCAGCTCCTCTCGGCAGGGCGGAACTGAAGCTTTCTTT

V gene: TRBV5-1
clone size: once
D gene: TRBD2
J gene: TRBJ2-7
CDR3 protein: CASSSLAGVDEQYF
CDR3 DNA: TGCGCCAGCAGCTCCCTAGCGGGAGTTGACGAGCAGTACTTC

V gene: TRBV19
clone size: NA
D gene: TRBD1
J gene: TRBJ1-4
CDR3 protein: CASSRTGGSEKLFF
CDR3 DNA: TGTGCCAGTAGTAGGACAGGGGGTTCGGAAAAACTGTTTTTT

V gene: TRBV19
clone size: NA
D gene: NA
J gene: TRBJ1-5
CDR3 protein: CASSGLGGAQPQHF
CDR3 DNA: TGTGCCAGTAGTGGGTTGGGGGGAGCTCAGCCCCAGCATTTT

V gene: TRBV15
clone size: NA
D gene: NA
J gene: TRBJ1-5
CDR3 protein: CATSRVPGNQPQHF
CDR3 DNA: TGTGCCACCAGCAGAGTCCCGGGCAATCAGCCCCAGCATTTT

V gene: TRBV11-2
clone size: NA
D gene: NA
J gene: TRBJ2-1
CDR3 protein: CASSPRLVTNEQFF
CDR3 DNA: TGTGCCAGCAGCCCCCGACTAGTTACGAATGAGCAGTTCTTC

V gene: TRBV5-1
clone size: NA
D gene: NA
J gene: TRBJ1-1
CDR3 protein: CASSLDRPNTEAFF
CDR3 DNA: TGCGCCAGCAGCTTAGACAGACCGAACACTGAAGCTTTCTTT

V gene: TRBV7-3
clone size: NA
D gene: NA
J gene: TRBJ2-5
CDR3 protein: CASSLNPGRETQYF
CDR3 DNA: TGTGCCAGCAGCTTAAACCCCGGTCGGGAGACCCAGTACTTC

V gene: TRBV11-3
clone size: NA
D gene: NA
J gene: TRBJ2-7
CDR3 protein: CASSFGLSSAEEQYF
CDR3 DNA: TGTGCCAGCAGCTTTGGGCTCTCCTCAGCCGAAGAGCAGTACTTC

V gene: TRBV19
clone size: NA
D gene: TRBD1
J gene: TRBJ2-7
CDR3 protein: CASSMGQGAYEQYF
CDR3 DNA: TGTGCCAGTAGTATGGGACAGGGGGCCTACGAGCAGTACTTC

V gene: TRBV19
clone size: NA
D gene: NA
J gene: TRBJ1-1
CDR3 protein: CASSIQGPNTEAFF
CDR3 DNA: TGTGCCAGTAGTATACAGGGCCCGAACACTGAAGCTTTCTTT

V gene: TRBV9
clone size: NA
D gene: NA
J gene: TRBJ2-7
CDR3 protein: CASSVAGGLNSYEQYF
CDR3 DNA: TGTGCCAGCAGCGTAGCGGGGGGCCTTAACTCCTACGAGCAGTACTTC

V gene: TRBV7-2
clone size: NA
D gene: TRBD1
J gene: TRBJ1-5
CDR3 protein: CASSLRGLRQPQHF
CDR3 DNA: TGTGCCAGCAGCCTCAGGGGGCTGCGGCAGCCCCAGCATTTT

V gene: TRBV19
clone size: NA
D gene: NA
J gene: TRBJ2-5
CDR3 protein: CASSIAVASGETQYF
CDR3 DNA: TGTGCCAGTAGTATAGCGGTGGCGAGCGGAGAGACCCAGTACTTC

V gene: TRBV19
clone size: NA
D gene: TRBD2
J gene: TRBJ2-1
CDR3 protein: CASSIRGLAGADEQFF
CDR3 DNA: TGTGCCAGTAGTATACGCGGACTAGCGGGAGCCGATGAGCAGTTCTTC

V gene: TRBV7-2
clone size: few
D gene: NA
J gene: TRBJ1-2
CDR3 protein: CASSLTANYGYTF
CDR3 DNA: TGTGCCAGCAGCTTAACAGCTAACTATGGCTACACCTTC

V gene: TRBV7-9
clone size: NA
D gene: TRBD1
J gene: TRBJ1-2
CDR3 protein: CASSFTRQGPYGYTF
CDR3 DNA: TGTGCCAGCAGCTTCACCCGACAGGGCCCCTATGGCTACACCTTC

V gene: TRBV19
clone size: NA
D gene: NA
J gene: TRBJ2-7
CDR3 protein: CASSSGLAREQYF
CDR3 DNA: TGTGCCAGTAGTTCCGGCCTAGCGAGGGAGCAGTACTTC

V gene: TRBV5-1
clone size: NA
D gene: NA
J gene: TRBJ1-6
CDR3 protein: CASSLDGLGGSPLHF
CDR3 DNA: TGCGCCAGCAGCTTGGACGGGTTGGGGGGATCACCCCTCCACTTT

V gene: TRBV6-6
clone size: once
D gene: NA
J gene: TRBJ2-1
CDR3 protein: CASSRLETATYNEQFF
CDR3 DNA: TGTGCCAGCAGTCGCCTAGAGACAGCGACCTACAATGAGCAGTTCTTC

V gene: TRBV28
clone size: NA
D gene: NA
J gene: TRBJ2-2
CDR3 protein: CASSLLGTLDTGELFF
CDR3 DNA: TGTGCCAGCAGCCTCCTTGGGACACTAGACACCGGGGAGCTGTTTTTT

V gene: TRBV6-5
clone size: NA
D gene: NA
J gene: TRBJ1-2
CDR3 protein: CASSYSGGNYGYTF
CDR3 DNA: TGTGCCAGCAGTTACTCGGGGGGGAACTATGGCTACACCTTC

V gene: TRBV19
clone size: NA
D gene: TRBD1
J gene: TRBJ2-7
CDR3 protein: CASSRTGSEQYF
CDR3 DNA: TGTGCCAGTAGTCGGACAGGGTCCGAGCAGTACTTC

V gene: TRBV4-1
clone size: once
D gene: NA
J gene: TRBJ1-1
CDR3 protein: CASSQGAGYTEAFF
CDR3 DNA: TGCGCCAGCAGCCAAGGGGCAGGATACACTGAAGCTTTCTTT

V gene: TRBV9
clone size: NA
D gene: NA
J gene: TRBJ2-7
CDR3 protein: CASSPSPLAGREQYF
CDR3 DNA: TGTGCCAGCAGCCCCTCTCCCCTGGCAGGGCGCGAGCAGTACTTC

V gene: TRBV19
clone size: NA
D gene: NA
J gene: TRBJ1-2
CDR3 protein: CASSIVLTLQGGKGYTF
CDR3 DNA: TGTGCCAGTAGTATAGTCCTTACCCTTCAGGGTGGGAAGGGCTACACCTTC

V gene: TRBV19
clone size: NA
D gene: TRBD2
J gene: TRBJ2-1
CDR3 protein: CASRGLAGVFGDEQFF
CDR3 DNA: TGTGCCAGTAGGGGACTAGCGGGAGTTTTTGGGGATGAGCAGTTCTTC

V gene: TRBV15
clone size: once
D gene: TRBD2
J gene: TRBJ2-7
CDR3 protein: CATSRGGGGRSSYEQYF
CDR3 DNA: TGTGCCACCAGCAGAGGCGGGGGCGGGAGGAGCTCCTACGAGCAGTACTTC

V gene: TRBV9
clone size: NA
D gene: NA
J gene: TRBJ2-5
CDR3 protein: CASSVGGAEPQETQYF
CDR3 DNA: TGTGCCAGCAGCGTAGGTGGGGCGGAACCTCAAGAGACCCAGTACTTC

V gene: TRBV7-6
clone size: NA
D gene: TRBD1
J gene: TRBJ1-4
CDR3 protein: CASSLEGGADEKLFF
CDR3 DNA: TGTGCCAGCAGCTTAGAAGGGGGCGCGGATGAAAAACTGTTTTTT

V gene: TRBV2
clone size: NA
D gene: TRBD1
J gene: TRBJ1-1
CDR3 protein: CASSARTGGTEAFF
CDR3 DNA: TGTGCCAGCAGTGCTCGGACAGGGGGGACTGAAGCTTTCTTT

V gene: TRBV5-6
clone size: NA
D gene: NA
J gene: TRBJ2-3
CDR3 protein: CASSGTAGADTQYF
CDR3 DNA: TGTGCCAGCTCCGGGACAGCGGGAGCAGATACGCAGTATTTT

V gene: TRBV5-1
clone size: NA
D gene: TRBD2
J gene: TRBJ2-2
CDR3 protein: CASSPGTRGSGELFF
CDR3 DNA: TGCGCCAGCAGCCCTGGGACTAGAGGCTCCGGGGAGCTGTTTTTT

V gene: TRBV5-4
clone size: NA
D gene: TRBD2
J gene: TRBJ2-3
CDR3 protein: CASSSETSGGTDTQYF
CDR3 DNA: TGTGCCAGCAGCTCTGAGACTAGCGGTGGCACAGATACGCAGTATTTT

V gene: TRBV6-5
clone size: NA
D gene: NA
J gene: TRBJ2-7
CDR3 protein: CASRGGLYEQYF
CDR3 DNA: TGTGCCAGCAGAGGTGGACTCTACGAGCAGTACTTC

V gene: TRBV27
clone size: once
D gene: NA
J gene: TRBJ1-4
CDR3 protein: CASSPEGVGEKLFF
CDR3 DNA: TGTGCCAGCAGTCCCGAGGGGGTTGGTGAAAAACTGTTTTTT

V gene: TRBV4-1
clone size: NA
D gene: NA
J gene: TRBJ2-3
CDR3 protein: CASSQVPVPLSGDTRYF
CDR3 DNA: TGCGCCAGCAGCCAAGTCCCCGTCCCGTTATCGGGTGATACGCGGTATTTT

V gene: TRBV4-2
clone size: NA
D gene: TRBD2
J gene: TRBJ2-3
CDR3 protein: CASSQVAGSTDTQYF
CDR3 DNA: TGTGCCAGCAGCCAAGTAGCGGGAAGCACAGATACGCAGTATTTT

V gene: TRBV2
clone size: NA
D gene: NA
J gene: TRBJ2-5
CDR3 protein: CASSDRVEQETQYF
CDR3 DNA: TGTGCCAGCAGTGACAGGGTGGAGCAAGAGACCCAGTACTTC

V gene: TRBV19
clone size: NA
D gene: TRBD1
J gene: TRBJ2-1
CDR3 protein: CASSADRGSYNEQFF
CDR3 DNA: TGTGCCAGTAGTGCGGACAGGGGAAGCTACAATGAGCAGTTCTTC

V gene: TRBV18
clone size: NA
D gene: TRBD2
J gene: TRBJ2-1
CDR3 protein: CASSTGGLAGAPNEQFF
CDR3 DNA: TGTGCCAGCTCTACCGGCGGACTAGCGGGAGCACCCAATGAGCAGTTCTTC